This entry is about one T cell receptor (beta chain). The antigen remains unidentified. This table comes from immunoSEQ multiplex PCR, and its TCRdb copy is limited to in-frame clones, with some not included. The sample yields more than 300,000 clones, 86% seen once. This record belongs to a study of Ad26.COV2.S vaccination and SARS-CoV-2 variants. Study-wide context: Administration of Ad26.COV2.S was intramuscular, either once or twice 56 days apart.

The treatment is: 19 received Ad26.COV2.S at low or high dose, single or two shots; about 5 received placebo; per-sample allocation not given. After the first vaccine or placebo injection, samples were drawn on day 63. Findings and caveats of the study: Vaccinated individuals (as opposed to placebo recipients) had higher spike-specific TCR breadth. Non-spike TCR breadth did not differ much between vaccine and placebo recipients.

The CDR3 consists of 14 residues. Trimming took 5 bases from V and 1 from J, leaving 11 bases between them. Germline V gene lookup returns CDR1 SNHLY and CDR2 FYNNEI. The sample here was peripheral blood, taken in a trial of Ad26.COV2.S vaccine versus placebo. This clonotype was sampled from a person aged 18-65 years who received the Ad26.COV2.S COVID-19 vaccine or a placebo. The chain couples TRBV2 to TRBJ1-2, with a possible D match to TRBD1 (6 bases). The CDR3 DNA reads as TGTGCCAGCAGTCGACAGGTGATTAACTATGGCTACACCTTC. It is translated as CASSRQVINYGYTF.